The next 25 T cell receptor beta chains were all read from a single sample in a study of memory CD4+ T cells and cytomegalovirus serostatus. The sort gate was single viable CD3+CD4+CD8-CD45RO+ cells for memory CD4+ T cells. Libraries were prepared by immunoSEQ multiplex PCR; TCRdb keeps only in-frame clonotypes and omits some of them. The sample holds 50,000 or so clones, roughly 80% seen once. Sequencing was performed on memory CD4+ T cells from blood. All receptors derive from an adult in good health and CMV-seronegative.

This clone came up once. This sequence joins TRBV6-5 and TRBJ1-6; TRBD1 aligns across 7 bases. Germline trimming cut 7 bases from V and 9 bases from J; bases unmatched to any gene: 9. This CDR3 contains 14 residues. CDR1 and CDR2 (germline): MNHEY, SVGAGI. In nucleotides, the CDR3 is TGTGCCAGCACCAAGGGACAGTCACGTTCACCCCTCCACTTT. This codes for CASTKGQSRSPLHF.

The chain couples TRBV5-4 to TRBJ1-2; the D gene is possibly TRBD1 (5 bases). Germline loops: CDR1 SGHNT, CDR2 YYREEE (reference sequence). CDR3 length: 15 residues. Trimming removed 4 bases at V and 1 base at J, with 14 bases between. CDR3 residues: CASSLRDRYNYGYTF. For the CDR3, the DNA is TGTGCCAGCAGCCTCCGGGACCGCTATAACTATGGCTACACCTTC.

The CDR3 sequence is CASSLRQLQYEQYF. DNA for the CDR3: TGTGCCAGCAGCTTACGACAGCTGCAATACGAGCAGTACTTC. V gene TRBV7-2 combines with J gene TRBJ2-7; D is possibly TRBD1 (5 bases). The CDR3 has 14 residues. Germline loops: CDR1 SGHTA, CDR2 FQGNSA. The ends were cut back, 2 bases at V and 4 bases at J, with 12 bases in the middle.

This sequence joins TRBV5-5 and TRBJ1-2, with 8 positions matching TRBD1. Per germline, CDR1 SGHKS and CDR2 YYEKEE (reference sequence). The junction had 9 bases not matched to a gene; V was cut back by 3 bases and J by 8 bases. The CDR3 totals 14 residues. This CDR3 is CASSSSTGAGGYTF. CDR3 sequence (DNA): TGTGCCAGCAGCTCCTCGACAGGGGCTGGAGGCTACACCTTC.

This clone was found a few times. The DNA of the CDR3 is TGCGCCAGCAGCTCCGGGACTAGCGGGGTCGGGGAGCTGTTTTTT. This translates into CASSSGTSGVGELFF. This chain joins TRBV5-1 and TRBJ2-2, with 13 bases fitting TRBD2. The trim removed 3 bases at V and 7 bases at J, leaving 3 bases unmatched. Germline V CDR1 and CDR2: SGHRS, YFSETQ. The CDR3 is made up of 15 amino acids.

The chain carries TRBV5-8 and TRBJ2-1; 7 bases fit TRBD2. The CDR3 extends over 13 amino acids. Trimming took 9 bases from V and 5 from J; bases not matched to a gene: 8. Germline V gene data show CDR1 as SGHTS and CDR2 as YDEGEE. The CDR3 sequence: CAIEGLNHNEQFF. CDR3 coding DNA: TGTGCCATAGAGGGACTAAATCACAATGAGCAGTTCTTC.

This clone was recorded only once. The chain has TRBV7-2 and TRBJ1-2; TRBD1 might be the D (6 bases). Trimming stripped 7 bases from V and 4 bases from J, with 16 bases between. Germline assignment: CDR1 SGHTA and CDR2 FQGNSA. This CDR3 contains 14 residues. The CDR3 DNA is TGTGCCAGCACCCCCACAGGGAGTTCCTATGGCTACACCTTC. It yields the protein CASTPTGSSYGYTF. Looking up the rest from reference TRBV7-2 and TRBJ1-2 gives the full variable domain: GAGVSQSPSNKVTEKGKDVELRCDPISGHTALYWYRQSLGQGLEFLIYFQGNSAPDKSGLPSDRFSAERTGGSVSTLTIQRTQQEDSAVYLCASTPTGSSYGYTFGSGTRLTVV.

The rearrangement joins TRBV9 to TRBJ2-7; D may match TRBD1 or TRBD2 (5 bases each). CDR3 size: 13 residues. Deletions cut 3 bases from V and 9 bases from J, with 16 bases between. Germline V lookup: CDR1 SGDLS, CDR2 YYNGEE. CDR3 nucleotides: TGTGCCAGCAGCGCCGGGACCCAAGGGAGGCAGTACTTC. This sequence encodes CASSAGTQGRQYF.

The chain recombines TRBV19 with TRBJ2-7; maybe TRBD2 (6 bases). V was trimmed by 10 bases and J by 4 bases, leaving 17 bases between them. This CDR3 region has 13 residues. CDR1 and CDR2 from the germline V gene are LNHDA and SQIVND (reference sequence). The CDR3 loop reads CATSDTAGYEQYF. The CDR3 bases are TGTGCCACCTCTGACACGGCGGGGTACGAGCAGTACTTC.

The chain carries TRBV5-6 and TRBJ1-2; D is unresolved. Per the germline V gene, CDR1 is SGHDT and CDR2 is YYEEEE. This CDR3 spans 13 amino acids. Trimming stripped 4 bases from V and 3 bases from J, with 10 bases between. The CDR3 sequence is CASSRDSYYGYTF. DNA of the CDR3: TGTGCCAGCAGCCGCGACTCGTACTATGGCTACACCTTC.

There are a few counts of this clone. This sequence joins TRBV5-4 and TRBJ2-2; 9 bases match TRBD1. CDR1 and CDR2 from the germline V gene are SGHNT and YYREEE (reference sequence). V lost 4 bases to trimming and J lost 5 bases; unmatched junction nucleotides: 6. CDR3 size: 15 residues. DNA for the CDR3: TGTGCCAGCAGCGCCCGGGACAGGGCTACCGGGGAGCTGTTTTTT. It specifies CASSARDRATGELFF. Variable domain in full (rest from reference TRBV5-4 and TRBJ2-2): ETGVTQSPTHLIKTRGQQVTLRCSSQSGHNTVSWYQQALGQGPQFIFQYYREEENGRGNFPPRFSGLQFPNYSSELNVNALELDDSALYLCASSARDRATGELFFGEGSRLTVL.

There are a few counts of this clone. Written as DNA, the CDR3 is TGCGCCAGCAGCCAAGAGGGCTTAAGCGGGGGGGCCAATGAGCAGTTCTTC. Amino acid sequence: CASSQEGLSGGANEQFF. The chain couples TRBV4-1 to TRBJ2-1; 10 bases fit TRBD2. V shed 0 bases and J 6 bases; nucleotides not matched to a gene: 8. The CDR3 consists of 17 residues. Per the germline V gene, CDR1 is MGHRA and CDR2 is YSYEKL.

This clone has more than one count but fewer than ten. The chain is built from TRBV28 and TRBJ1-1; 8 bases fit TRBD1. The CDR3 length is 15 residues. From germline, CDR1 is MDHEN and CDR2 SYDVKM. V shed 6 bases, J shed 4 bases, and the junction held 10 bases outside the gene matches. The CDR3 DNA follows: TGTGCCAGCAGCCCAGGGGGCGCGTCGGGCACTGAAGCTTTCTTT. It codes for CASSPGGASGTEAFF.

CDR3 in amino acids: CASSLGGTATYEQYF. The CDR3, as DNA: TGCGCCAGCAGCTTGGGCGGGACGGCAACCTACGAGCAGTACTTC. The J gene is TRBJ2-7, the V gene TRBV5-1; tentatively, D is TRBD2 (6 bases). V was trimmed by 0 bases and J by 2 bases, leaving 12 bases between them. Germline V gene data show CDR1 as SGHRS and CDR2 as YFSETQ. This CDR3 is 15 amino acids long.

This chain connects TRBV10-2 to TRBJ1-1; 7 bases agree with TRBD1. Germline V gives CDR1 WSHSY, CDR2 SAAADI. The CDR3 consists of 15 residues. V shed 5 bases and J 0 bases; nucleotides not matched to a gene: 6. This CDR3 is CASSRQGWMNTEAFF. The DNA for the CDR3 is TGCGCCAGCAGTCGACAGGGCTGGATGAACACTGAAGCTTTCTTT.

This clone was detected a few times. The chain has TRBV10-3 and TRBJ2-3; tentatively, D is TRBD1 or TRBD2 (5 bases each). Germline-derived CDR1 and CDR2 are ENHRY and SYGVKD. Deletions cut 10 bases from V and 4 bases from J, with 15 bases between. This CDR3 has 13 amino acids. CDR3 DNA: TGTGCCACCGGGACGCCAAGGGCAGATACGCAGTATTTT. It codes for CATGTPRADTQYF.

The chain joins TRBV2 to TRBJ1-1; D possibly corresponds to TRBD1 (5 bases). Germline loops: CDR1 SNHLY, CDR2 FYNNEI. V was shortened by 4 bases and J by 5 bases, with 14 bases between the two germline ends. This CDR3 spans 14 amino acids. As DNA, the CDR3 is TGTGCCAGCAGTGTGGAGGGGACGGGGACTGAAGCTTTCTTT. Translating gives CASSVEGTGTEAFF.

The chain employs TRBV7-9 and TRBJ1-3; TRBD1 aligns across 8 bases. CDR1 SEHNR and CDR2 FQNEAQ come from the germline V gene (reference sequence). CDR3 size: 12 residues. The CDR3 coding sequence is TGTGCGCAGGGGGCGACTGGAAACACCATATATTTT. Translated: CAQGATGNTIYF.

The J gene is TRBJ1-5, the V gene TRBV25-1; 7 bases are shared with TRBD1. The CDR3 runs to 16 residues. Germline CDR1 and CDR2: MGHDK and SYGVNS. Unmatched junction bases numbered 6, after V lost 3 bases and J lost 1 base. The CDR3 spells CASSDPRTGSNQPQHF. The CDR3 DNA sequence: TGTGCCAGCAGTGATCCCAGGACAGGCAGCAATCAGCCCCAGCATTTT.

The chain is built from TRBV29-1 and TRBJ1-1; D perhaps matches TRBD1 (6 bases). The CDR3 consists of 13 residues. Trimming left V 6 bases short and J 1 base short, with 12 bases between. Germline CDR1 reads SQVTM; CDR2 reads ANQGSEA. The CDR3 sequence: CSVRRGGNTEAFF. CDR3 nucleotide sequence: TGCAGCGTCCGCAGGGGAGGGAACACTGAAGCTTTCTTT. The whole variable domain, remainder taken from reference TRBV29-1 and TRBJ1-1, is SAVISQKPSRDICQRGTSLTIQCQVDSQVTMMFWYRQQPGQSLTLIATANQGSEATYESGFVIDKFPISRPNLTFSTLTVSNMSPEDSSIYLCSVRRGGNTEAFFGQGTRLTVV.

CDR3 loop: CASSTGVLPTEAFF. In DNA, the CDR3 is TGTGCCAGCAGCACAGGGGTTTTGCCCACTGAAGCTTTCTTT. The V and J genes are TRBV6-1 and TRBJ1-1, with 7 bases matching TRBD1. The V gene's germline CDR1 is MNHNS and CDR2 SASEGT. This CDR3 comprises 14 residues. The ends lost 6 bases at V and 4 bases at J; junction bases unmatched: 8.

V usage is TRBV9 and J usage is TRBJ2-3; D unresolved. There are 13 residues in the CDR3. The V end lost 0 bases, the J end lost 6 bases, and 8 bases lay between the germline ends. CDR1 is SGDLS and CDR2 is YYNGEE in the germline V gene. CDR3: CASSVEEGDTQYF. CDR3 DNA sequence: TGTGCCAGCAGCGTAGAAGAAGGGGATACGCAGTATTTT.

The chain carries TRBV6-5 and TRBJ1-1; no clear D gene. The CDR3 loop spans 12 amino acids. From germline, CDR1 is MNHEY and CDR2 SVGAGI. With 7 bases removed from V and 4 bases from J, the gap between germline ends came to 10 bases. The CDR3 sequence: CASTLESTEAFF. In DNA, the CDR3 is TGTGCCAGCACCCTAGAATCCACTGAAGCTTTCTTT.

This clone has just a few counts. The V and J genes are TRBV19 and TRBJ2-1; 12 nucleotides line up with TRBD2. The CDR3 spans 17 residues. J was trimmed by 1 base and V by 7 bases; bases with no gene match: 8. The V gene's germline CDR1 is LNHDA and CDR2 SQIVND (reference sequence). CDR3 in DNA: TGTGCCAGTAATTCGCTAGCGGGGGGGCGGTCCTACAATGAGCAGTTCTTC. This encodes CASNSLAGGRSYNEQFF.

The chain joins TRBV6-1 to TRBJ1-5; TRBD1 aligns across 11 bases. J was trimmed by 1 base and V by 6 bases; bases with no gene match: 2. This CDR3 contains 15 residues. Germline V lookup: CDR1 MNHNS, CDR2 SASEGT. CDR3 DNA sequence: TGTGCCAGCAGGAGGGACAGGGGGAGCAATCAGCCCCAGCATTTT. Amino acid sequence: CASRRDRGSNQPQHF.